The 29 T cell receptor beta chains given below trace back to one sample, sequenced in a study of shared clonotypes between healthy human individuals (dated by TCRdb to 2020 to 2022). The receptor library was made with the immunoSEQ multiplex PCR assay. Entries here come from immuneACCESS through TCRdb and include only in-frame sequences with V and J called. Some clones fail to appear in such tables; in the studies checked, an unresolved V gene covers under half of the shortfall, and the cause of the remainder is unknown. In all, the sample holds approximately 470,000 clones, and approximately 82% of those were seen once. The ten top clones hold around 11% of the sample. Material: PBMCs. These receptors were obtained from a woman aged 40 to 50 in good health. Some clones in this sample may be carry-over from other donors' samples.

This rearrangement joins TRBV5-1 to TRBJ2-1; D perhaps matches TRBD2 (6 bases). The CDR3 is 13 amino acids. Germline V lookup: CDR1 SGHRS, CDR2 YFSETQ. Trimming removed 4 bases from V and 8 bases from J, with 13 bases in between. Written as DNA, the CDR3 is TGCGCCAGCAGCCGGGACTTGGGGGATGAGCAGTTCTTC. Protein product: CASSRDLGDEQFF.

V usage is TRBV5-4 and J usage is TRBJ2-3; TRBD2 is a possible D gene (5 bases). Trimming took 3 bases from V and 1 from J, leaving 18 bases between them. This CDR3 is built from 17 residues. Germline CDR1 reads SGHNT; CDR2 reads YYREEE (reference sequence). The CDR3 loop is CASSSGLAPSGTDTQYF. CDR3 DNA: TGTGCCAGCAGCTCGGGGTTGGCGCCTAGTGGCACAGATACGCAGTATTTT.

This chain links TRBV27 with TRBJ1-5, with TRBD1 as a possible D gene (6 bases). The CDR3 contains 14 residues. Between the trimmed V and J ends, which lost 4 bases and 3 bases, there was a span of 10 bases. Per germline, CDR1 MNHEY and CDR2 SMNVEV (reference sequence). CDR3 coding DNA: TGTGCCAGCAGTTGGGCAGGGGCCAATCAGCCCCAGCATTTT. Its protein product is CASSWAGANQPQHF.

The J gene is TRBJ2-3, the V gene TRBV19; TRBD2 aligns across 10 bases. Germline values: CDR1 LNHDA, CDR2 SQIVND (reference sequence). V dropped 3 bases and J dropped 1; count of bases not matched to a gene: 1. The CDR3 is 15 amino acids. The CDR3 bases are TGTGCCAGTAGTATCGGGACTAGCGGCACAGATACGCAGTATTTT. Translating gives CASSIGTSGTDTQYF. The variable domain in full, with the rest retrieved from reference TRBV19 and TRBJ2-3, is DGGITQSPKYLFRKEGQNVTLSCEQNLNHDAMYWYRQDPGQGLRLIYYSQIVNDFQKGDIAEGYSVSREKKESFPLTVTSAQKNPTAFYLCASSIGTSGTDTQYFGPGTRLTVL.

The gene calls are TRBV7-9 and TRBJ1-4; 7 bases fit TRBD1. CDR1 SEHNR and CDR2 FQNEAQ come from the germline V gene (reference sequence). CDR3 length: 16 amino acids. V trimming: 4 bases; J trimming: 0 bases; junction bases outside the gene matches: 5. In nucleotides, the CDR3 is TGTGCCAGCAGCTCCCGACAGGGTGCAACTAATGAAAAACTGTTTTTT. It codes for CASSSRQGATNEKLFF.

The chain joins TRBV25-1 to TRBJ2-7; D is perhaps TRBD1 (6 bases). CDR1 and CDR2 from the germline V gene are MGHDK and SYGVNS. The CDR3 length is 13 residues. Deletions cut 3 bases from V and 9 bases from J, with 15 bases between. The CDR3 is CASSEGASAVQYF. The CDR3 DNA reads TGTGCCAGCAGTGAGGGGGCGTCGGCTGTGCAGTACTTC.

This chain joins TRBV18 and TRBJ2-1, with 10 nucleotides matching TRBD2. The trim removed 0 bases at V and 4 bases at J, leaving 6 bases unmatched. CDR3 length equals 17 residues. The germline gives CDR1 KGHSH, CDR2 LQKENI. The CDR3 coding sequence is TGTGCCAGCTCACCACCTGGCAGCGGGAGGGTTTACAATGAGCAGTTCTTC. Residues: CASSPPGSGRVYNEQFF. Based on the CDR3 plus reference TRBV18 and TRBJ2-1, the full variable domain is NAGVMQNPRHLVRRRGQEARLRCSPMKGHSHVYWYRQLPEEGLKFMVYLQKENIIDESGMPKERFSAEFPKEGPSILRIQQVVRGDSAAYFCASSPPGSGRVYNEQFFGPGTRLTVL.

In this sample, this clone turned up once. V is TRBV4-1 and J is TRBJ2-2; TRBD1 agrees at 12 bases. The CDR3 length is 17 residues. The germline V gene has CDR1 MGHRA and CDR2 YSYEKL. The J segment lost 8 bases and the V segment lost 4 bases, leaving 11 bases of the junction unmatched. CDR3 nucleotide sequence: TGCGCCAGCAGCCCTGCTCGGGGACAGGGGGCTTCTGGGGAGCTGTTTTTT. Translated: CASSPARGQGASGELFF.

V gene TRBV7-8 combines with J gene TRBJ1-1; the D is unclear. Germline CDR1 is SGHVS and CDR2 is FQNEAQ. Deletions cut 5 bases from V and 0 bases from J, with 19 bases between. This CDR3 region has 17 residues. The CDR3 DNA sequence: TGTGCCAGCAGCCCCGGTGCCGAGAAAAGAATGAACACTGAAGCTTTCTTT. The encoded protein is CASSPGAEKRMNTEAFF.

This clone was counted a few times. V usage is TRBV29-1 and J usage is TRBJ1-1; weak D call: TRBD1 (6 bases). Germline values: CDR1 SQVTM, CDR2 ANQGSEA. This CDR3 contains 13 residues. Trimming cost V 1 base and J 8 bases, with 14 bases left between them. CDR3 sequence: CSVEGVARGEAFF. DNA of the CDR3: TGCAGCGTTGAAGGAGTCGCCAGGGGAGAAGCTTTCTTT.

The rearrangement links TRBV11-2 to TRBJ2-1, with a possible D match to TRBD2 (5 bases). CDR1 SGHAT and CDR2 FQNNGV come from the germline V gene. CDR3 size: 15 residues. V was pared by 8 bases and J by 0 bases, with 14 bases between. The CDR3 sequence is CASGLSAGSYNEQFF. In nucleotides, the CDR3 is TGTGCCAGCGGACTCTCGGCGGGCTCCTACAATGAGCAGTTCTTC.

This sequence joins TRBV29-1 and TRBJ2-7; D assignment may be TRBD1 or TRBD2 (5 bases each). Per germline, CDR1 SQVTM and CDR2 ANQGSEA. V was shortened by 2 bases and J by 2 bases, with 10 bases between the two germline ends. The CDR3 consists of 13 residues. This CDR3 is CSVEQGPAYEQYF. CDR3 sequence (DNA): TGCAGCGTTGAACAGGGACCCGCCTACGAGCAGTACTTC.

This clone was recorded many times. The CDR3, as DNA: TGTGCCAGTAGTCCGTGGGGGGAACGGCCCCAGCATTTT. Translation gives CASSPWGERPQHF. This chain links TRBV19 with TRBJ1-5; D is perhaps TRBD1 (5 bases). CDR3 length equals 13 residues. V shed 5 bases and J shed 9 bases, with 14 bases lying between them. Germline CDR1 LNHDA, CDR2 SQIVND (reference sequence).

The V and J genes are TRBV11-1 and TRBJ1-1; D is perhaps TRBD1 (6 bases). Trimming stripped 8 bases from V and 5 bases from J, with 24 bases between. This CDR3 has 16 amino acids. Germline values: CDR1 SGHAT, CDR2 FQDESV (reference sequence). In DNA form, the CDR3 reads TGTGCCAGCTTTCTAAAGAAACGAACAGGGAGGACTGAAGCTTTCTTT. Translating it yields CASFLKKRTGRTEAFF.

DNA of the CDR3: TGTGCCAGCAGCTTGGTGCCTGGGACCTACAATGAGCAGTTCTTC. Encoded protein: CASSLVPGTYNEQFF. The chain carries TRBV5-4 and TRBJ2-1; D is unresolved. Trimming removed 0 bases from V and 2 bases from J, with 9 bases in between. Germline V gives CDR1 SGHNT, CDR2 YYREEE (reference sequence). The CDR3 runs 15 residues.

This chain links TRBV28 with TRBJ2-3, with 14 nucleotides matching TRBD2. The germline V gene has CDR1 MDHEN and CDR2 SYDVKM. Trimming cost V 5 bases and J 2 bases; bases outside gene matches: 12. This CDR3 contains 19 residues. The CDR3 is CASSTGTSGSLHLTDTQYF. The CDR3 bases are TGTGCCAGCAGTACCGGGACTAGCGGGAGCTTACACCTCACAGATACGCAGTATTTT.

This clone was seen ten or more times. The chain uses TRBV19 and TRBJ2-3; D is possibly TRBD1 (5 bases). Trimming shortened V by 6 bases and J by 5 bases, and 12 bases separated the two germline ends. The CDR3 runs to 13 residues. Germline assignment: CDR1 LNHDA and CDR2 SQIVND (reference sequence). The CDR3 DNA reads TGTGCCAGTAGGCCGAAACAGGTAGATACGCAGTATTTT. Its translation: CASRPKQVDTQYF.

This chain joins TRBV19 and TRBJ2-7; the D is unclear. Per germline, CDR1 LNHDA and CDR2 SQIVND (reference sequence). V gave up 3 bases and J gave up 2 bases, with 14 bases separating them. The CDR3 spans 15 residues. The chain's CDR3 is CASSMGYSLTYEQYF. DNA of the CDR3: TGTGCCAGTAGTATGGGCTATTCCTTGACCTACGAGCAGTACTTC.

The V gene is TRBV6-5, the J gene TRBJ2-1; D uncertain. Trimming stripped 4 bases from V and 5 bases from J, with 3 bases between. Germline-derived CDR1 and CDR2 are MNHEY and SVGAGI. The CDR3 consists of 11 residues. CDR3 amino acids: CASSSNNEQFF. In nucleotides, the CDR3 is TGTGCCAGCAGTTCCAACAATGAGCAGTTCTTC.

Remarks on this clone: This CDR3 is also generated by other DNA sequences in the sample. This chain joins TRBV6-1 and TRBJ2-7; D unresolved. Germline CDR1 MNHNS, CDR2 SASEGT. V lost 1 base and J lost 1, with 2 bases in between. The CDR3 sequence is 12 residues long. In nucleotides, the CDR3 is TGTGCCAGCAGTGAAGGGTCCTACGAGCAGTACTTC. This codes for CASSEGSYEQYF.

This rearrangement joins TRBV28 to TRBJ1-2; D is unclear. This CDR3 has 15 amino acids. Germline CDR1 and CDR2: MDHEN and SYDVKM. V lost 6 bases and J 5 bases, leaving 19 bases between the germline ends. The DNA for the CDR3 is TGTGCCAGCAGCAACCCCACCGGAGGATCATATGGCTACACCTTC. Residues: CASSNPTGGSYGYTF.

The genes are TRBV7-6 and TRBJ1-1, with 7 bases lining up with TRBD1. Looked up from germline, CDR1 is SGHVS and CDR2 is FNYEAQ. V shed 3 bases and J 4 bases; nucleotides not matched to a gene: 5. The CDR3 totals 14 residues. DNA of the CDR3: TGTGCCAGCAGCTTCAGACAGGGAGGCACTGAAGCTTTCTTT. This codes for CASSFRQGGTEAFF. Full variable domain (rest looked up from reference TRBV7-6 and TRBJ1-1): GAGVSQSPRYKVTKRGQDVALRCDPISGHVSLYWYRQALGQGPEFLTYFNYEAQQDKSGLPNDRFSAERPEGSISTLTIQRTEQRDSAMYRCASSFRQGGTEAFFGQGTRLTVV.

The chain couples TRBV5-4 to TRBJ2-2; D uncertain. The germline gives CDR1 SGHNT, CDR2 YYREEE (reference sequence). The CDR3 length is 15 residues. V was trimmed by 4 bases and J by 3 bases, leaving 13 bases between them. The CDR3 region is CASSRASSDTGELFF. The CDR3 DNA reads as TGTGCCAGCAGCCGAGCCAGTTCGGACACCGGGGAGCTGTTTTTT.

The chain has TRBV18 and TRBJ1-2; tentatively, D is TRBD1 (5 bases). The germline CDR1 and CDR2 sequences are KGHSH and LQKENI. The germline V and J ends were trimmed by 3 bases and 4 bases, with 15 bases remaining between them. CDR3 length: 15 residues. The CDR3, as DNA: TGTGCCAGCTCACCGCGGGGGGATGGGCTCTATGGCTACACCTTC. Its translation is CASSPRGDGLYGYTF.

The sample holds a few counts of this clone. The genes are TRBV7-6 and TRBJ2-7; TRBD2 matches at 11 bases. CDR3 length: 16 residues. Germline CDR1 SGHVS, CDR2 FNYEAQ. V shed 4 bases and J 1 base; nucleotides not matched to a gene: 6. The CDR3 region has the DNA TGTGCCAGCAGCTCATTAGCGGGAGGGGAATCCTACGAGCAGTACTTC. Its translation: CASSSLAGGESYEQYF.

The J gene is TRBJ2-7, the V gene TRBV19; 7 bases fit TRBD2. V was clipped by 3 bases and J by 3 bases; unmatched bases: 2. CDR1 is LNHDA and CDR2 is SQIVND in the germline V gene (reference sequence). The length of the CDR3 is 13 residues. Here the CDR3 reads CASSIRGDYEQYF. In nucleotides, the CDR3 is TGTGCCAGTAGTATCCGGGGGGACTACGAGCAGTACTTC.

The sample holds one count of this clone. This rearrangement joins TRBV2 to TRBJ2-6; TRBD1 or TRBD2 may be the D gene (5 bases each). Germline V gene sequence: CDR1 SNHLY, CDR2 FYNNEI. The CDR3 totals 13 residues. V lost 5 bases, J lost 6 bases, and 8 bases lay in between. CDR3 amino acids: CASSSGTANVLTF. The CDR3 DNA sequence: TGTGCCAGCAGTTCCGGGACGGCCAACGTCCTGACTTTC. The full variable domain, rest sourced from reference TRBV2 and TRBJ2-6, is EPEVTQTPSHQVTQMGQEVILRCVPISNHLYFYWYRQILGQKVEFLVSFYNNEISEKSEIFDDQFSVERPDGSNFTLKIRSTKLEDSAMYFCASSSGTANVLTFGAGSRLTVL.

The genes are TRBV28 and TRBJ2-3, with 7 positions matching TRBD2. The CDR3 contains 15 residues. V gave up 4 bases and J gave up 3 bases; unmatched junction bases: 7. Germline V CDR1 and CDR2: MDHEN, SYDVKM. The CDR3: CASSSPGGGTDTQYF. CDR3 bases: TGTGCCAGCAGTTCCCCGGGGGGAGGGACAGATACGCAGTATTTT. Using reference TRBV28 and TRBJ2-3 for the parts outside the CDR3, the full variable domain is DVKVTQSSRYLVKRTGEKVFLECVQDMDHENMFWYRQDPGLGLRLIYFSYDVKMKEKGDIPEGYSVSREKKERFSLILESASTNQTSMYLCASSSPGGGTDTQYFGPGTRLTVL.

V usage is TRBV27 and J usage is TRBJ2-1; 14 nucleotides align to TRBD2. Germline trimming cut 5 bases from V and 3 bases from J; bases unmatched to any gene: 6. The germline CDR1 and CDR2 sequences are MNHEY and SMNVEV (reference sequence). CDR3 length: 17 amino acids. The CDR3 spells CASSPRGLAGVYNEQFF. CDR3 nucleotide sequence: TGTGCCAGCAGTCCCCGGGGACTAGCGGGGGTCTACAATGAGCAGTTCTTC.